The following is a T cell receptor (beta chain) sequence with its context. The target antigen is unknown. No infections or other immune events were documented during collection. This sample stems from a study of identifying expanded T cells in peripheral blood. The study, taken as a whole, reports: Over approximately two and four weeks, about 15 and 19 clones changed, versus around 1.3 between replicates. Clone count variance between roughly 2-week samples rose with total template count.

Using immunoSEQ multiplex PCR, the repertoire was profiled, and TCRdb retains in-frame clones only, with some absent. Of 80,000 to 95,000 clones listed, 88% are singletons. This TCR was sampled from a person between 18 and 75 years old in good health. Sequencing used blood.

The CDR3 region is CAGKLTGGNGYTF. The DNA for the CDR3 is TGTGCCGGGAAGCTTACAGGGGGCAATGGCTACACCTTC. The chain combines TRBV2 with TRBJ1-2; TRBD1 matches 9 bases. In germline, CDR1 is SNHLY, CDR2 FYNNEI. The CDR3 sequence is 13 residues long. V lost 11 bases to trimming and J lost 6 bases; unmatched junction nucleotides: 10.